One sample yielded the 27 T cell receptor beta chains listed below, sequenced in a study of cytomegalovirus exposure and HLA in healthy donors. PCR was performed using 60 Vbeta and 13 Jbeta primers. Measured with immunoSEQ multiplex PCR; TCRdb has only the in-frame clones, and not every one. The table includes some 190,000 clones, roughly 80% detected once. Input material: PBMCs. The origin of the receptors is a girl under 18 in good health and CMV-seropositive.

This chain uses TRBV6-4 with TRBJ2-3, with a weak D call TRBD2 (5 bases). The CDR3 has 15 amino acids. V lost 0 bases and J 2 bases, leaving 9 bases between the germline ends. Germline V gene data show CDR1 as MRHNA and CDR2 as SNTAGT. CDR3 loop: CASSDSSGTTDTQYF. The CDR3 DNA sequence: TGTGCCAGCAGTGACTCGAGCGGAACCACAGATACGCAGTATTTT.

In regard to this clone: Other nucleotide sequences from this sample produce the same CDR3. The genes are TRBV7-2 and TRBJ2-1; TRBD2 matches at 9 bases. The CDR3 covers 15 residues. The junction had 2 bases not matched to a gene; V was cut back by 1 base and J by 4 bases. The germline V gene encodes CDR1 SGHTA and CDR2 FQGNSA. The CDR3 reads CASSLGTSAYNEQFF. As DNA, the CDR3 is TGTGCCAGCAGCTTAGGGACTAGCGCATACAATGAGCAGTTCTTC. The whole variable domain, remainder taken from reference TRBV7-2 and TRBJ2-1, is GAGVSQSPSNKVTEKGKDVELRCDPISGHTALYWYRQSLGQGLEFLIYFQGNSAPDKSGLPSDRFSAERTGGSVSTLTIQRTQQEDSAVYLCASSLGTSAYNEQFFGPGTRLTVL.

The chain links TRBV7-9 to TRBJ2-2, with D possibly being TRBD1 (7 bases). V lost 1 base, J lost 5 bases, and 14 bases lay in between. The CDR3 is 16 amino acids. From germline, CDR1 is SEHNR and CDR2 FQNEAQ (reference sequence). The CDR3 region has the DNA TGTGCCAGCAGCTTAGGAGGAGGGGGCGGAACCGGGGAGCTGTTTTTT. This codes for CASSLGGGGGTGELFF.

The chain has TRBV5-4 and TRBJ1-5; no clear D. The CDR3 extends over 14 amino acids. Deletions cut 0 bases from V and 0 bases from J, with 4 bases between. CDR1 SGHNT and CDR2 YYREEE come from the germline V gene (reference sequence). CDR3 protein: CASSLVGSNQPQHF. For the CDR3, the DNA is TGTGCCAGCAGCTTGGTCGGTAGCAATCAGCCCCAGCATTTT.

Note on this clone: The sample contains more than one DNA sequence encoding this CDR3. The chain recombines TRBV5-1 with TRBJ1-2, with 7 bases that match TRBD1. There are 14 residues in the CDR3. The J segment lost 5 bases and the V segment lost 2 bases, leaving 6 bases of the junction unmatched. The germline V gene encodes CDR1 SGHRS and CDR2 YFSETQ. This chain's CDR3 is CASSLEGAGYGYTF. Written as DNA, the CDR3 is TGCGCCAGCAGCTTAGAGGGGGCCGGGTATGGCTACACCTTC.

V and J are TRBV10-3 and TRBJ2-5; TRBD2 is a possible D gene (6 bases). This CDR3 comprises 16 residues. CDR1 is ENHRY, CDR2 SYGVKD, per germline. Trimming pared 6 bases from V and 1 base from J, leaving 18 bases between. The CDR3 DNA sequence: TGTGCCATCAGGGGGGGTCAGAGCGCGGGCCAAGAGACCCAGTACTTC. This gives the protein CAIRGGQSAGQETQYF.

This clone was counted a few times. The J gene is TRBJ2-7, the V gene TRBV27; 10 nucleotides agree with TRBD2. This CDR3 has 17 residues. The junction had 10 bases not matched to a gene; V was cut back by 5 bases and J by 0 bases. Germline CDR1 reads MNHEY; CDR2 reads SMNVEV (reference sequence). CDR3 sequence: CASSNHGLADSSYEQYF. CDR3 DNA: TGTGCCAGCAGTAATCACGGACTAGCGGATAGCTCCTACGAGCAGTACTTC.

The genes are TRBV27 and TRBJ2-7, with D uncertain. The germline V gene has CDR1 MNHEY and CDR2 SMNVEV (reference sequence). The CDR3 contains 14 residues. The V gene lost 5 bases and the J gene lost 3 bases, with 14 bases spanning the gap. Here the CDR3 reads CASSPYRQFYEQYF. CDR3 bases: TGTGCCAGCAGTCCCTACCGACAATTCTACGAGCAGTACTTC.

The chain is built from TRBV27 and TRBJ2-1; 8 bases are shared with TRBD2. This CDR3 is 16 amino acids long. The germline gives CDR1 MNHEY, CDR2 SMNVEV (reference sequence). V was pared by 3 bases and J by 7 bases, with 11 bases of the junction left unmatched. This chain's CDR3 is CASSLGGRLARNEQFF. DNA of the CDR3: TGTGCCAGCAGTTTGGGGGGGCGACTAGCGAGAAATGAGCAGTTCTTC.

This clone was found once. The chain is built from TRBV4-3 and TRBJ2-7; D is perhaps TRBD1 (5 bases). The CDR3 has 15 residues. CDR1 and CDR2 from the germline V gene are LGHNA and YSLEER. Trimming removed 4 bases at V and 3 bases at J, with 16 bases between. The CDR3 is CASSRERGLGYEQYF. The CDR3 nucleotides read TGCGCCAGCAGCCGTGAAAGGGGTCTGGGCTACGAGCAGTACTTC.

The genes are TRBV29-1 and TRBJ1-5; D remains ambiguous. The CDR3 contains 13 residues. Trimming left V 5 bases short and J 5 bases short, with 13 bases between. The germline V gene encodes CDR1 SQVTM and CDR2 ANQGSEA. CDR3 sequence: CSVCSSRDQPQHF. The CDR3 bases are TGCAGCGTTTGCTCGAGCCGGGATCAGCCCCAGCATTTT.

This chain joins TRBV5-1 and TRBJ2-2, with TRBD2 matching 8 bases. CDR1 and CDR2 (germline): SGHRS, YFSETQ. Trimming at V came to 4 bases and at J to 5 bases, leaving 7 bases not matched to a gene. The CDR3 runs 15 residues. This CDR3 reads CASSPGAGGTGELFF. The DNA for the CDR3 is TGCGCCAGCAGCCCAGGGGCGGGAGGTACCGGGGAGCTGTTTTTT. Based on the CDR3 plus reference TRBV5-1 and TRBJ2-2, the full variable domain is KAGVTQTPRYLIKTRGQQVTLSCSPISGHRSVSWYQQTPGQGLQFLFEYFSETQRNKGNFPGRFSGRQFSNSRSEMNVSTLELGDSALYLCASSPGAGGTGELFFGEGSRLTVL.

The chain links TRBV28 to TRBJ1-1; D not resolved. V was pared by 8 bases and J by 5 bases, with 21 bases between. The CDR3 loop spans 15 amino acids. In germline, CDR1 is MDHEN, CDR2 SYDVKM. The DNA for the CDR3 is TGTGCCAGCCCTCCGGAGGCTGGTCCGGGGACTGAAGCTTTCTTT. This gives the protein CASPPEAGPGTEAFF. The full variable domain, with the rest looked up from reference TRBV28 and TRBJ1-1, is DVKVTQSSRYLVKRTGEKVFLECVQDMDHENMFWYRQDPGLGLRLIYFSYDVKMKEKGDIPEGYSVSREKKERFSLILESASTNQTSMYLCASPPEAGPGTEAFFGQGTRLTVV.

This chain uses TRBV19 with TRBJ1-2; 7 positions match TRBD1. The CDR3 sequence is 16 residues long. Trimming removed 2 bases from V and 5 bases from J; junction bases left unmatched: 11. The germline V gene has CDR1 LNHDA and CDR2 SQIVND (reference sequence). The CDR3 here is CASSISGAGRGYGYTF. DNA of the CDR3: TGTGCCAGTAGTATATCTGGCGCGGGCAGGGGGTATGGCTACACCTTC.

J is TRBJ1-2 and V is TRBV30, with a weak D call TRBD1 (5 bases). Looked up from germline, CDR1 is GTSNPN and CDR2 is SVGIG (reference sequence). The CDR3 runs to 12 residues. The V gene lost 2 bases and the J gene lost 8 bases, with 12 bases spanning the gap. CDR3 in amino acids: CAWSRLGVGYTF. CDR3 sequence (DNA): TGTGCCTGGAGTCGGTTAGGGGTCGGCTACACCTTC.

This chain links TRBV9 with TRBJ1-5, with D uncertain. CDR1 is SGDLS, CDR2 YYNGEE, per germline. The germline V and J ends were trimmed by 4 bases and 1 base, with 18 bases remaining between them. This CDR3 comprises 17 residues. The CDR3 here is CASSRSYQEASNQPQHF. The CDR3 coding sequence is TGTGCCAGCAGCCGAAGCTACCAAGAGGCGAGCAATCAGCCCCAGCATTTT.

This clone has only a few counts. The chain joins TRBV29-1 to TRBJ2-7; TRBD2 matches at 10 bases. Germline-derived CDR1 and CDR2 are SQVTM and ANQGSEA. The ends lost 7 bases at V and 5 bases at J; junction bases unmatched: 8. This CDR3 comprises 13 residues. CDR3 sequence reads: CSAKTSGTHEQYF. The CDR3 DNA is TGCAGCGCCAAAACTAGCGGGACCCACGAGCAGTACTTC.

This chain joins TRBV6-1 and TRBJ1-5, with D perhaps TRBD1 (5 bases). The CDR3 sequence is 16 residues long. V was trimmed by 0 bases and J by 8 bases, leaving 17 bases between them. Germline CDR1 and CDR2: MNHNS and SASEGT. This CDR3 is CASSEAGTRGGEPQHF. For the CDR3, the DNA is TGTGCCAGCAGTGAAGCAGGGACCCGGGGAGGAGAGCCCCAGCATTTT.

The chain is built from TRBV5-8 and TRBJ2-7; 7 bases agree with TRBD1. The CDR3 spans 15 residues. V shed 4 bases and J 5 bases; nucleotides not matched to a gene: 12. CDR1 is SGHTS, CDR2 YDEGEE, per germline. CDR3 residues: CASSSGQVLVHEQYF. The CDR3 region has the DNA TGTGCCAGCAGCAGTGGACAGGTTCTTGTCCACGAGCAGTACTTC.

The J gene is TRBJ2-1, the V gene TRBV30, with a possible D match to TRBD2 (5 bases). Per germline, CDR1 GTSNPN and CDR2 SVGIG (reference sequence). V was cut by 0 bases and J by 9 bases, with 9 bases left in between. The CDR3 covers 12 residues. Here the CDR3 DNA reads TGTGCCTGGAGTGTACTAGTGTCTGAGCAGTTCTTC. Translating gives CAWSVLVSEQFF.

This clone was picked up one time. The gene calls are TRBV18 and TRBJ1-2; 7 nucleotides align to TRBD1. Trimming took 0 bases from V and 0 from J; bases not matched to a gene: 1. Germline V gene data show CDR1 as KGHSH and CDR2 as LQKENI. The CDR3 covers 15 residues. In nucleotides, the CDR3 is TGTGCCAGCTCACCACCGCAGGGGGCTAACTATGGCTACACCTTC. It encodes CASSPPQGANYGYTF.

The V call is TRBV7-7, the J call TRBJ2-1; D may be TRBD1 (6 bases). The CDR3 runs to 13 residues. Germline lookup yields CDR1 SSHAT and CDR2 FNYEAQ (reference sequence). The V end lost 1 base, the J end lost 9 bases, and 10 bases lay between the germline ends. The DNA for the CDR3 is TGTGCCAGCAGCTTAGAGGGGGAAGGTGAGCAGTTCTTC. Its protein product is CASSLEGEGEQFF.

The V call is TRBV6-5, the J call TRBJ2-7; D might be TRBD2 (5 bases). With 4 bases removed from V and 2 bases from J, the gap between germline ends came to 12 bases. The germline gives CDR1 MNHEY, CDR2 SVGAGI. The CDR3 is 14 residues long. This CDR3 reads CASSFTGTPYEQYF. Here the CDR3 DNA reads TGTGCCAGCAGTTTTACGGGAACTCCCTACGAGCAGTACTTC.

The V call is TRBV18, the J call TRBJ1-1, with D possibly TRBD1 on 5 matching bases. The CDR3 loop spans 13 amino acids. Germline CDR1 reads KGHSH; CDR2 reads LQKENI. Trimming pared 5 bases from V and 1 base from J, leaving 8 bases between. CDR3 protein: CASSDDRNTEAFF. Written as DNA, the CDR3 is TGTGCCAGCTCAGACGACAGGAACACTGAAGCTTTCTTT.

This clone was seen a few times. The chain couples TRBV18 to TRBJ1-5, with D perhaps matching TRBD1 (5 bases). CDR3 size: 17 residues. Germline lookup yields CDR1 KGHSH and CDR2 LQKENI. The V gene lost 4 bases and the J gene lost 0 bases, with 16 bases spanning the gap. The CDR3 here is CASSRGGEGYSNQPQHF. The CDR3 region has the DNA TGTGCCAGCTCACGGGGAGGGGAGGGCTATAGCAATCAGCCCCAGCATTTT.

The chain carries TRBV30 and TRBJ1-2; D is possibly TRBD1 (6 bases). Trimming took 0 bases from V and 8 from J, leaving 16 bases between them. CDR1 and CDR2 (germline): GTSNPN, SVGIG (reference sequence). This CDR3 region has 14 residues. The CDR3 region has the DNA TGTGCCTGGAGTGTCCGCGGGGGGGCATTGGGCTACACCTTC. Amino acid sequence: CAWSVRGGALGYTF.

V usage is TRBV5-4 and J usage is TRBJ1-1; 11 bases map to TRBD1. The ends lost 0 bases at V and 4 bases at J; junction bases unmatched: 17. Germline V gives CDR1 SGHNT, CDR2 YYREEE (reference sequence). The length of the CDR3 is 20 residues. The CDR3 DNA reads TGTGCCAGCAGCTTGGGGTTCCGTGGACAGGGGGCCCCGGTTACCACTGAAGCTTTCTTT. Amino acid sequence: CASSLGFRGQGAPVTTEAFF.